The sequence of this T cell receptor beta chain was determined in a study of shared clonotypes between healthy human individuals. Study conclusions and caveats: Shared across a few donors were about 4.6% of the naive CD4 clonotypes. Enrolling few donors narrowed the genetic and exposure-history diversity that was represented.

A word on this clone: As yet, its antigen is unknown.

It was across several immunoSEQ plates that each subset's genomic DNA was evenly split. The authors' processing: Filtering was not the same, since immunoSEQ gave junction-only sequences without quality scores. Here immunoSEQ multiplex PCR was the method, and the copy in TCRdb shows in-frame clones only, minus some. V and J calls and clone size are given by that table; D and trimming were obtained from the DNA. The sample includes 2 million or so clones, about 94% of them seen just once. Germline CDR1 reads MDHEN; CDR2 reads SYDVKM. The CDR3 extends over 12 amino acids. Naive CD8 cells lacked CD45RO and underwent positive selection for CCR7, leaving out terminally differentiated effector memory CD45RA+ cells.

What was sequenced was naive CD8+ T cells sorted from blood. The genes are TRBV28 and TRBJ1-1; a weak D match, TRBD1 (6 bases). The sequence was obtained from a man aged 18 to 30 in good health. The CDR3 bases are TGTGCTACGGGGGACATGAACACTGAAGCTTTCTTT. Translation gives CATGDMNTEAFF.